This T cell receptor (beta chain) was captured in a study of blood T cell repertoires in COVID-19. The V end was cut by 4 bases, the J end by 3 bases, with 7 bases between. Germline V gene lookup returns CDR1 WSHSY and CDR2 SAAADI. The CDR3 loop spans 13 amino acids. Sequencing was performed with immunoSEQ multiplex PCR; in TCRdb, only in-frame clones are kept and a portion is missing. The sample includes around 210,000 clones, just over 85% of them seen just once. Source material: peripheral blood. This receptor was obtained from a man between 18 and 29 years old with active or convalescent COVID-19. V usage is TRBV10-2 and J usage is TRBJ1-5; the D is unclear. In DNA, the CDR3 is TGCGCCAGCAGTGGGCTGCCCAATCAGCCCCAGCATTTT. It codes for CASSGLPNQPQHF.